The 5 T cell receptor beta chains below all came from one sample that was sequenced in a study of T-cell reconstitution after alpha-beta-depleted transplantation in children. TCRbeta library preparation incorporated unique molecular identifiers. TCRdb re-analysed the PCR reads in MiXCR, keeping a single row per CDR3 protein. Of about a million distinct CDR3 sequences detected, roughly 29% appear once; the ten largest clones hold roughly 27%. This material consisted of PBMCs, mostly from graft donor cells, taken 360 days after TCRalphabeta/CD19-depleted stem cell transplant. These receptors were taken from a boy in the first two years of life who had a stem cell transplant for SCID, so the T cells may come from the graft donor.

This clonotype occurred a few times. This chain connects TRBV4-3 to TRBJ2-1, with D possibly matching TRBD2 (6 bases). The CDR3 spans 15 residues. V shed 0 bases and J shed 3 bases, with 9 bases lying between them. Looked up from germline, CDR1 is LGHNA and CDR2 is YSLEER. The CDR3 here is CASSQEGEDYNEQFF. CDR3 DNA sequence: TGCGCCAGCAGCCAAGAAGGGGAGGACTACAATGAGCAGTTCTTC.

This clonotype has more than one count but fewer than ten. The chain links TRBV5-1 to TRBJ2-3; perhaps TRBD1 as D (6 bases). Germline assignment: CDR1 SGHRS and CDR2 YFSETQ. There are 15 residues in the CDR3. V shed 2 bases and J shed 2 bases, with 12 bases lying between them. CDR3 region: CASSFLTGYTDTQYF. CDR3 coding DNA: TGCGCCAGCAGCTTCCTGACAGGATACACAGATACGCAGTATTTT.

This clonotype was seen only a few times. The chain recombines TRBV27 with TRBJ2-7; D is uncertain. Germline-derived CDR1 and CDR2 are MNHEY and SMNVEV (reference sequence). This CDR3 spans 14 amino acids. V lost 2 bases to trimming and J lost 0 bases, with 8 bases between them. DNA for the CDR3: TGTGCCAGCAGTTTAAAGGCCCTCTCCTACGAGCAGTACTTC. Translating gives CASSLKALSYEQYF.

The chain employs TRBV7-2 and TRBJ2-7; 8 bases are shared with TRBD1. Germline V lookup: CDR1 SGHTA, CDR2 FQGNSA. This CDR3 has 17 residues. With 0 bases clipped from V and 0 bases from J, the junction kept 7 bases outside the gene matches. CDR3 in amino acids: CASSLAKGQGLSYEQYF. DNA for the CDR3: TGTGCCAGCAGCTTAGCGAAAGGACAGGGACTCTCCTACGAGCAGTACTTC.

This clonotype was detected only a few times. V usage is TRBV2 and J usage is TRBJ2-7, with a possible D match to TRBD1 (5 bases). V gave up 6 bases and J gave up 0 bases, with 15 bases separating them. Germline loops: CDR1 SNHLY, CDR2 FYNNEI. This CDR3 has 15 amino acids. The CDR3 spells CASSATGLTSYEQYF. Here the CDR3 DNA reads TGTGCCAGCAGCGCCACAGGATTAACCTCCTACGAGCAGTACTTC.